These 9 T cell receptor beta chains originate from one sample sequenced in a study of T cell responses to AZD1222 COVID-19 vaccine. Data came from immunoSEQ multiplex PCR; TCRdb stores just in-frame clones and leaves some out. The sample carries over 100,000 clones, just over 90% recorded once. Material: peripheral blood, obtained on day 0 of AZD1222 vaccination. These receptors were taken from an adult in good health.

The V call is TRBV5-4, the J call TRBJ1-2, with a weak D call TRBD1 (5 bases). V was shortened by 4 bases and J by 8 bases, with 15 bases between the two germline ends. Germline V gene data show CDR1 as SGHNT and CDR2 as YYREEE (reference sequence). The CDR3 has 13 residues. The CDR3 is CASSLLRGDGYTF. The CDR3 DNA is TGTGCCAGCAGCCTCCTACGAGGGGACGGCTACACCTTC.

This rearrangement joins TRBV9 to TRBJ2-3; D might be TRBD2 (6 bases). The germline CDR1 and CDR2 sequences are SGDLS and YYNGEE. Trimming stripped 0 bases from V and 4 bases from J, with 12 bases between. The CDR3 contains 15 residues. This CDR3 reads CASSVDGRPADTQYF. DNA of the CDR3: TGTGCCAGCAGCGTAGATGGGAGGCCGGCAGATACGCAGTATTTT.

The chain is built from TRBV19 and TRBJ1-5, with D possibly TRBD1 on 5 matching bases. The germline V gene encodes CDR1 LNHDA and CDR2 SQIVND (reference sequence). V lost 4 bases to trimming and J lost 0 bases, with 10 bases between them. This CDR3 contains 15 residues. CDR3 sequence: CASSSPDSSNQPQHF. CDR3 in DNA: TGTGCCAGTAGTAGCCCTGACAGTAGCAATCAGCCCCAGCATTTT.

The J gene is TRBJ1-4, the V gene TRBV10-1; possibly TRBD1 for D (6 bases). The CDR3 is 14 residues long. Trimming took off 5 bases at V and 5 bases at J, with 12 bases between the two ends. Germline V lookup: CDR1 WNHNN, CDR2 SYGVQD (reference sequence). The CDR3, as DNA: TGCGCCAGCAGTCGGGACATTTCCAATGAAAAACTGTTTTTT. It specifies CASSRDISNEKLFF.

The gene calls are TRBV4-1 and TRBJ2-5; TRBD2 is a possible D gene (7 bases). V was shortened by 4 bases and J by 2 bases, with 20 bases between the two germline ends. This CDR3 is 17 amino acids long. The V gene's germline CDR1 is MGHRA and CDR2 YSYEKL. CDR3 residues: CASSLARGAGDQETQYF. In nucleotides, the CDR3 is TGCGCCAGCAGCCTAGCTCGGGGGGCGGGGGATCAAGAGACCCAGTACTTC.

V gene TRBV13 combines with J gene TRBJ2-7; D may be TRBD1 (6 bases). The CDR3 covers 14 residues. V was trimmed by 1 base and J by 6 bases, leaving 13 bases between them. Per the germline V gene, CDR1 is PRHDT and CDR2 is FYEKMQ (reference sequence). CDR3 amino acids: CASSLDGPRGEQYF. The DNA of the CDR3 is TGTGCCAGCAGCTTAGATGGACCCAGGGGCGAGCAGTACTTC.

This chain uses TRBV5-1 with TRBJ2-7, with 7 bases identical to TRBD1. The junction had 10 bases not matched to a gene; V was cut back by 2 bases and J by 2 bases. CDR3 length: 16 residues. Germline loops: CDR1 SGHRS, CDR2 YFSETQ. CDR3 nucleotide sequence: TGCGCCAGCAGCTTAGGGACAGTCAAACTAACCTACGAGCAGTACTTC. It specifies CASSLGTVKLTYEQYF.

The rearrangement uses TRBV11-2 and TRBJ1-4, with TRBD1 as a possible D gene (6 bases). Trimming pared 1 base from V and 7 bases from J, leaving 19 bases between. This CDR3 region has 17 residues. Per germline, CDR1 SGHAT and CDR2 FQNNGV. In DNA, the CDR3 is TGTGCCAGCAGCTTAGCTCACCGGACAGATGATGGTGAAAAACTGTTTTTT. The encoded protein is CASSLAHRTDDGEKLFF.

The chain carries TRBV24-1 and TRBJ2-6; 9 nucleotides align to TRBD1. The CDR3 is 18 residues long. The V segment lost 9 bases and the J segment 1 base; nucleotides outside the gene matches: 12. Germline V lookup: CDR1 KGHDR, CDR2 SFDVKD. The CDR3: CATGGTGTGISGANVLTF. For the CDR3, the DNA is TGTGCCACCGGGGGTACCGGGACAGGGATTTCTGGGGCCAACGTCCTGACTTTC.